The T cell receptor (beta chain) under discussion was sequenced for a study of T-cell reconstitution after alpha-beta-depleted transplantation in children. Regarding the study as a whole: After transplant, at about two months, alpha-beta T cells were reportedly derived from several hundred expanded graft clones.

For TCRbeta, the library was prepared with unique molecular identifiers. Using its own MiXCR run on the PCR reads, TCRdb lists one record per CDR3 protein. The sample yields about 980,000 distinct CDR3 sequences, about 31% seen once. Notes on this clonotype: Its specificity is unknown.

This specimen consisted of PBMCs, mostly from graft donor cells, obtained 360 days after TCRalphabeta/CD19-depleted stem cell transplant. This TCR was sampled from a boy in the first two years of life who had a stem cell transplant for SCID, so the T cells may come from the graft donor.

The CDR3 protein is CASSYAVGYNEQFF. The CDR3 coding sequence is TGTGCCAGCAGTTACGCTGTGGGTTACAATGAGCAGTTCTTC. The rearrangement joins TRBV6-2 or TRBV6-3 to TRBJ2-1, with D hard to call. Germline loops: CDR1 MNHEY, CDR2 SVGEGT. Trimming removed 2 bases from V and 4 bases from J, with 9 bases in between. The CDR3 is 14 residues long.